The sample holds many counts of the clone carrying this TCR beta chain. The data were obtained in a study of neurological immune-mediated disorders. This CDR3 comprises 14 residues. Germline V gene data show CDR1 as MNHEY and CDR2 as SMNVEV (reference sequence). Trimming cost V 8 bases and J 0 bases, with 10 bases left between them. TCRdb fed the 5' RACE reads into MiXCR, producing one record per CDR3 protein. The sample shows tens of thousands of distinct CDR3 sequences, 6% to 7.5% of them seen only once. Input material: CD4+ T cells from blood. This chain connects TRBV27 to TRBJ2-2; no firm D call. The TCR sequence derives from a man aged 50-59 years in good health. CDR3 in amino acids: CASGSWANTGELFF. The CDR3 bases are TGTGCCAGCGGGTCGTGGGCGAACACCGGGGAGCTGTTTTTT.